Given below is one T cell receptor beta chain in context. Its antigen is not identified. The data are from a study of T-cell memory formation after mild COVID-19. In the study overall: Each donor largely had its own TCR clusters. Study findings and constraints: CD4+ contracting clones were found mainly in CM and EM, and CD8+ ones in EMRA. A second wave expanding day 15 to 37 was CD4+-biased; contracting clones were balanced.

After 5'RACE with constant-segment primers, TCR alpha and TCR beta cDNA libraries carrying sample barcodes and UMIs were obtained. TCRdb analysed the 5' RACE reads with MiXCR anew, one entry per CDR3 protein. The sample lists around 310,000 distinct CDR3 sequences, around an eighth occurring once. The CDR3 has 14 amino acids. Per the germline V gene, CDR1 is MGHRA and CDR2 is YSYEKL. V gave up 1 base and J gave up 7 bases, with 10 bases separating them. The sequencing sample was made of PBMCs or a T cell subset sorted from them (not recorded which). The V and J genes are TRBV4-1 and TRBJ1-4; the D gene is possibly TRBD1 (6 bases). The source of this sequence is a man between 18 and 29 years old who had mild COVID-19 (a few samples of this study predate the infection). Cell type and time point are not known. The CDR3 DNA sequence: TGCGCCAGCAGCCAAGTACAGGGTATTGAAAAACTGTTTTTT. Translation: CASSQVQGIEKLFF.